Below, 2 T cell receptor beta chains from the same sample are listed, as sequenced in a study of human T cells and chemical hapten exposure. Documented time point: patch test 2, 6 weeks after DPC sensitization. Indicated treatment: therapeutic diphenylcyclopropenone sensitization with weekly scalp DPC. Each CDR3 protein is one row after TCRdb ran MiXCR on the RACE reads. The repertoire holds about 400,000 distinct CDR3 sequences, with about 6% as singletons. The sample in question was whole blood, obtained in connection with sensitization to the hapten diphenylcyclopropenone (DPC). These receptors all stem from a woman in her late teens or twenties with alopecia areata. Some clones in this sample may be carry-over from other donors' samples.

The chain combines TRBV7-2 with TRBJ2-1, with no clear D. CDR1 and CDR2 from the germline V gene are SGHTA and FQGNSA. The CDR3 is 15 residues long. The V end lost 5 bases, the J end lost 3 bases, and 14 bases lay between the germline ends. CDR3 DNA: TGTGCCAGCAGCCCCCCACTTCAGCTCTACAATGAGCAGTTCTTC. Translated, it gives CASSPPLQLYNEQFF.

This clonotype was seen more than once but under ten times. The V call is TRBV7-9, the J call TRBJ2-6; D remains ambiguous. V dropped 6 bases and J dropped 1 base, with 13 bases sitting between them. CDR3 length: 16 amino acids. Germline V gene data show CDR1 as SEHNR and CDR2 as FQNEAQ (reference sequence). CDR3 sequence: CASRPTETSGANVLTF. The CDR3 nucleotides read TGTGCCAGCAGACCCACCGAAACGTCTGGGGCCAACGTCCTGACTTTC. The whole variable domain, remainder taken from reference TRBV7-9 and TRBJ2-6, is DTGVSQNPRHKITKRGQNVTFRCDPISEHNRLYWYRQTLGQGPEFLTYFQNEAQLEKSRLLSDRFSAERPKGSFSTLEIQRTEQGDSAMYLCASRPTETSGANVLTFGAGSRLTVL.